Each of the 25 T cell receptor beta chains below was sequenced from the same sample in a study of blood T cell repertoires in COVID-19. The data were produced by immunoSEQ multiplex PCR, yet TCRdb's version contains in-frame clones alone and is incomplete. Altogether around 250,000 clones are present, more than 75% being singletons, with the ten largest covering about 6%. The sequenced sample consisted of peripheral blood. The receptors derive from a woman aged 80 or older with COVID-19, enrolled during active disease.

The CDR3 reads CASLPHGTPENTIYF. The CDR3 coding sequence is TGTGCCAGCCTCCCCCACGGGACACCCGAAAACACCATATATTTT. V usage is TRBV19 and J usage is TRBJ1-3, with D possibly TRBD1 on 6 matching bases. The V gene lost 9 bases and the J gene lost 6 bases, with 21 bases spanning the gap. The CDR3 covers 15 residues. The germline V gene encodes CDR1 LNHDA and CDR2 SQIVND (reference sequence).

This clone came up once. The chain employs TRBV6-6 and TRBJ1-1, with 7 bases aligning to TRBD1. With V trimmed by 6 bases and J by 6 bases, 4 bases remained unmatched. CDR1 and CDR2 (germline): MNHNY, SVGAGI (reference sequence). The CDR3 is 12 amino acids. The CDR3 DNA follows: TGTGCCAGCAGCCCCACAGGGGCTGAAGCTTTCTTT. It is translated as CASSPTGAEAFF.

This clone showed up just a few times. This CDR3 reads CASSLGTSGGDPPETQYF. DNA of the CDR3: TGTGCCAGCAGCCTTGGGACTAGCGGGGGGGACCCCCCAGAGACCCAGTACTTC. The rearrangement uses TRBV14 and TRBJ2-5; 16 bases map to TRBD2. The CDR3 sequence is 18 residues long. J lost 4 bases, V lost 4 bases, and 9 bases had no gene match. Per the germline V gene, CDR1 is SGHDN and CDR2 is FVKESK. Complete variable domain (other parts from reference TRBV14 and TRBJ2-5): EAGVTQFPSHSVIEKGQTVTLRCDPISGHDNLYWYRRVMGKEIKFLLHFVKESKQDESGMPNNRFLAERTGGTYSTLKVQPAELEDSGVYFCASSLGTSGGDPPETQYFGPGTRLLVL.

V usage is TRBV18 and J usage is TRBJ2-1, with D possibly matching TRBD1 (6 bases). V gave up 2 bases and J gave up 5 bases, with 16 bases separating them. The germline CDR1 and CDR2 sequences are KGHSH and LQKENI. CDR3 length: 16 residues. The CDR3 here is CASSPWGPGVDNEQFF. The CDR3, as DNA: TGTGCCAGCTCACCATGGGGGCCGGGTGTGGACAATGAGCAGTTCTTC.

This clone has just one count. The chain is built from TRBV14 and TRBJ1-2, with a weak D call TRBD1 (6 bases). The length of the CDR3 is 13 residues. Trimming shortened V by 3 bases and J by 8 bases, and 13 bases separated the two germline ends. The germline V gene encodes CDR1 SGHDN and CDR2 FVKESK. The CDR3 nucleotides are TGTGCCAGCAGCCATGTTGCAGGGGAGGGCTACACCTTC. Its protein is CASSHVAGEGYTF.

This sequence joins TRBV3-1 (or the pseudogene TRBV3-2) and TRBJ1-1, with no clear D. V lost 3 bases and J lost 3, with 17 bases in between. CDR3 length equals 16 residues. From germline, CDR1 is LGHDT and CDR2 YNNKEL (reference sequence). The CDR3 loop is CASSHSSGVLDTEAFF. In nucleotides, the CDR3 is TGTGCCAGCAGCCATAGTTCGGGAGTTCTCGACACTGAAGCTTTCTTT.

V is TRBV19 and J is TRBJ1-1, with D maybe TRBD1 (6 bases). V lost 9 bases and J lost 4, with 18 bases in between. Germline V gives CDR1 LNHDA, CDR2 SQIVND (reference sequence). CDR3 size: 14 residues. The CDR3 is CASGLTGLGTEAFF. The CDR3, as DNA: TGTGCCAGCGGGCTTACAGGGCTAGGCACTGAAGCTTTCTTT.

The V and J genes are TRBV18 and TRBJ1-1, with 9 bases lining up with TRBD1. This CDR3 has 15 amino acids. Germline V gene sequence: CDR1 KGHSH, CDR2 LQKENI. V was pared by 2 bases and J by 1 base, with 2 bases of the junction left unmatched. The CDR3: CASSPGTGSNTEAFF. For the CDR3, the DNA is TGTGCCAGCTCACCAGGGACAGGGTCGAACACTGAAGCTTTCTTT.

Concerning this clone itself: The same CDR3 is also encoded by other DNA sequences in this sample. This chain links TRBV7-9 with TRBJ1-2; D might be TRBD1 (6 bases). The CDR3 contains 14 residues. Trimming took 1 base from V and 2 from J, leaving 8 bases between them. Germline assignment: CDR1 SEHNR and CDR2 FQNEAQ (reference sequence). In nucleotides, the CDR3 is TGTGCCAGCAGCTTAGGTGACAGGAACTATGGCTACACCTTC. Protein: CASSLGDRNYGYTF.

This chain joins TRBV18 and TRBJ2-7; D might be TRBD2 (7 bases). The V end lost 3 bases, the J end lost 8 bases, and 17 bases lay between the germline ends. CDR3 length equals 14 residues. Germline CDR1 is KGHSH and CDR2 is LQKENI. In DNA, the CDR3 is TGTGCCAGCTCACCTACGGGTTCGGGGGGCAAGCAGTACGTC. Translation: CASSPTGSGGKQYV.

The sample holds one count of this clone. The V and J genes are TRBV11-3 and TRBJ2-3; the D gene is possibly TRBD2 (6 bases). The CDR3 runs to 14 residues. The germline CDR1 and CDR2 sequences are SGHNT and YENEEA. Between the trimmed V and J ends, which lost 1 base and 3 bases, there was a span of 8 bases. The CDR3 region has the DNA TGTGCCAGCAGCTTAGGCGGGGAAACAGATACGCAGTATTTT. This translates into CASSLGGETDTQYF.

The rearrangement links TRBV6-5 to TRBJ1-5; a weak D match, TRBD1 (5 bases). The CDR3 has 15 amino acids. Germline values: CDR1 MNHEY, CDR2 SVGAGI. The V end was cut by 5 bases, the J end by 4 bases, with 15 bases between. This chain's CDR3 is CASSPWGGDNQPQHF. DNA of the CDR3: TGTGCCAGCAGTCCATGGGGGGGGGATAATCAGCCCCAGCATTTT.

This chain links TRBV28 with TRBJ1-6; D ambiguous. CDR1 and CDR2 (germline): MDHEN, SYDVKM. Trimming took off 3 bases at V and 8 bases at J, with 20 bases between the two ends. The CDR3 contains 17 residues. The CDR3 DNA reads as TGTGCCAGCAGTTTTCTGCGGCTCCACACGAGGTATTCACCCCTCCACTTT. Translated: CASSFLRLHTRYSPLHF.

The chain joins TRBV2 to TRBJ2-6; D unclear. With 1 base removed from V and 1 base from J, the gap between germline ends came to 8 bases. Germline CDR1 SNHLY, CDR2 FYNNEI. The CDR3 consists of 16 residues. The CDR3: CASSEDSFSGANVLTF. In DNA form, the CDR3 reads TGTGCCAGCAGTGAAGATTCTTTTTCTGGGGCCAACGTCCTGACTTTC.

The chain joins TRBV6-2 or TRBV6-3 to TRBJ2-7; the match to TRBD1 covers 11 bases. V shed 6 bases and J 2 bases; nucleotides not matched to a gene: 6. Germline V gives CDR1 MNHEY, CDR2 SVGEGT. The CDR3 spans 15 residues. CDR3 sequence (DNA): TGTGCCAGCAGCGATCCGGGACAGGGGGCCTACGAGCAGTACTTC. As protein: CASSDPGQGAYEQYF.

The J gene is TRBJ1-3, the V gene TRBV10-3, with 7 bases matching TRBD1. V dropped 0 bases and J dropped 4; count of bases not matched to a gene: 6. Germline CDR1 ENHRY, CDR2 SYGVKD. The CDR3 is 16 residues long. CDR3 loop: CAISESIPGQGNTIYF. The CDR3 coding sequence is TGTGCCATCAGTGAGTCGATTCCGGGACAGGGAAACACCATATATTTT.

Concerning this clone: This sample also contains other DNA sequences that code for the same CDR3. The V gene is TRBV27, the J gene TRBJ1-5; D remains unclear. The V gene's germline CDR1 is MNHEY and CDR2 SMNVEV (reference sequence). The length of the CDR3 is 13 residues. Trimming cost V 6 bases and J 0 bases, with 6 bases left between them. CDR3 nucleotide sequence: TGTGCCAGCAGCCCCTATAGCAATCAGCCCCAGCATTTT. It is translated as CASSPYSNQPQHF.

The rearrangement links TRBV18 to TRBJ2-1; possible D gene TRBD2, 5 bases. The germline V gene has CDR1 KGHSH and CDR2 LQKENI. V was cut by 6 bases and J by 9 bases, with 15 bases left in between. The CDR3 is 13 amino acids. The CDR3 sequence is CASSTDWRSEQFF. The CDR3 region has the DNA TGTGCCAGCTCCACCGATTGGAGGTCTGAGCAGTTCTTC.

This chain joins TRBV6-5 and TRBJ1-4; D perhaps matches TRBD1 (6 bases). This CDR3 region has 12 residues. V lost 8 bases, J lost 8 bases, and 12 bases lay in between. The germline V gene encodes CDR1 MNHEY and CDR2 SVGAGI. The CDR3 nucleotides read TGTGCCAGCCGGACAGTTGGGGAAAAACTGTTTTTT. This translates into CASRTVGEKLFF.

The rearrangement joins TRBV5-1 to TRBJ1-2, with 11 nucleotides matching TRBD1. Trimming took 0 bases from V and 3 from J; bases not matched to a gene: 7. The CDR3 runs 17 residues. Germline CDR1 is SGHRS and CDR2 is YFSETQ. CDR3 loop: CASSLVPPGQGDYGYTF. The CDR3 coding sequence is TGCGCCAGCAGCTTGGTACCGCCGGGACAGGGGGACTATGGCTACACCTTC.

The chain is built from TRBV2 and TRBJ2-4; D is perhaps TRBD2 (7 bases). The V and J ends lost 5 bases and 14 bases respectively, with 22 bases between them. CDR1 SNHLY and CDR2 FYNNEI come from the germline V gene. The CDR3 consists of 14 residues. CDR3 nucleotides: TGTGCCAGCAGTCGGAGTGGCGGGGGCCGGCTCAAGTACTTC. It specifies CASSRSGGGRLKYF.

The CDR3 DNA reads TGTGCCAGCAGCTTAGCCCCTAGCGGGGCCCACAATGAGCAGTTCTTC. Protein product: CASSLAPSGAHNEQFF. The chain has TRBV11-2 and TRBJ2-1, with 9 bases matching TRBD2. V dropped 1 base and J dropped 5; count of bases not matched to a gene: 6. The germline gives CDR1 SGHAT, CDR2 FQNNGV. This CDR3 is 16 amino acids long.

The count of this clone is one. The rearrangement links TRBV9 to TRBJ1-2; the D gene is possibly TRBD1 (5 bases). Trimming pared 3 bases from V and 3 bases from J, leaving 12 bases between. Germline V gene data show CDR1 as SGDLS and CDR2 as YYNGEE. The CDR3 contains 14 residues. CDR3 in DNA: TGTGCCAGCAGCGAGGGGACGGGAGACTATGGCTACACCTTC. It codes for CASSEGTGDYGYTF.

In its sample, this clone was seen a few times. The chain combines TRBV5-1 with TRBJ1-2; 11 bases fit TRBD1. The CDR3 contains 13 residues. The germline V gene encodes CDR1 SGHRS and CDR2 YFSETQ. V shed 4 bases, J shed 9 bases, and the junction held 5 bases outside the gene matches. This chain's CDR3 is CASSNGQGASYTF. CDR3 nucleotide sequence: TGCGCCAGCAGCAATGGACAGGGGGCAAGCTACACCTTC.

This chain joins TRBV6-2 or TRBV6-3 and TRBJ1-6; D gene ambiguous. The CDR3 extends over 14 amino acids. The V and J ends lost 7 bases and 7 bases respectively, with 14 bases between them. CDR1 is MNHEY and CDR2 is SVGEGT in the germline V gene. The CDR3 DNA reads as TGTGCCAGCAACCCCGGGAATCCCAATTCACCCCTCCACTTT. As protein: CASNPGNPNSPLHF.